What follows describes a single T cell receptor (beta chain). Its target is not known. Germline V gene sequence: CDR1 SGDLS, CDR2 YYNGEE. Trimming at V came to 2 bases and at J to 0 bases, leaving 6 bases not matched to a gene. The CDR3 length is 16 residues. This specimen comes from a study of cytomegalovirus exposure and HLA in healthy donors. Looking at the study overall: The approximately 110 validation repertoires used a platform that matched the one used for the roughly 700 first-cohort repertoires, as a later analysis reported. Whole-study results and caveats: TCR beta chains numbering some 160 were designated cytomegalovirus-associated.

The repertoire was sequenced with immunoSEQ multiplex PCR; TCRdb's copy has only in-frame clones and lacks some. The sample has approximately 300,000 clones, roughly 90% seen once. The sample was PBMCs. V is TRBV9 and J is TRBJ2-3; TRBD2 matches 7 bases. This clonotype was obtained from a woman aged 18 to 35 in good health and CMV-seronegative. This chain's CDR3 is CASSVVVGGSTDTQYF. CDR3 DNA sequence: TGTGCCAGCAGCGTCGTGGTGGGGGGGAGCACAGATACGCAGTATTTT.